This TCR beta chain comes out of a study of T cells in Graves' hyperthyroidism and ophthalmopathy. Regions amplified from RNA transcripts were the TCR beta CDR3 regions. The HTBI primer set drove a first-round RT-PCR of the TCR CDR3. MiXCR, applied by TCRdb to the multiplex PCR reads, yields one record per CDR3 protein. The profile shows around 400,000 distinct CDR3 sequences, more than 15% of them singletons. V was trimmed by 0 bases and J by 11 bases, leaving 29 bases between them. This CDR3 spans 18 amino acids. Germline V gives CDR1 DFQATT, CDR2 SNEGSKA (reference sequence). In its sample, this clonotype was seen many times.

This chain links TRBV20-1 with TRBJ1-5; the D gene is possibly TRBD1 (5 bases). Sequencing input: blood. The sequence was collected from a young woman with Graves' hyperthyroidism that later progressed to Graves' ophthalmopathy. The CDR3 loop reads CSARDTSVRGTPIVAQHF. The CDR3 nucleotides are TGCAGTGCTAGAGACACATCCGTACGAGGGACCCCGATTGTAGCCCAGCATTTT.